Sequencing of this T cell receptor (beta chain) was carried out in a study of T-cell memory formation after mild COVID-19. This clonotype was observed a single time. Its antigen is unidentified. The V end lost 5 bases, the J end lost 5 bases, and 18 bases lay between the germline ends. Germline values: CDR1 SGHTA, CDR2 FQGTGA. The CDR3 covers 15 residues. Findings and limits, study-wide: That cross-reactive memory joined was suggested by some responding clones appearing in pre-infection memory.

TCRdb re-called the 5' RACE reads with MiXCR, one entry per CDR3 protein. Of under 450,000 distinct CDR3 sequences listed, less than 25% were seen once; the top ten hold around 12%. The origin of this receptor is an adult woman who had mild COVID-19 (a few samples of this study predate the infection). Cell type and time point are not known. Material for sequencing was PBMCs or a T cell subset sorted from them (not recorded which). The J gene is TRBJ1-1, the V gene TRBV7-3; D unclear. The CDR3 region is CASSPQGSVGTEAFF. In DNA form, the CDR3 reads TGTGCCAGCAGCCCCCAAGGGTCAGTCGGTACTGAAGCTTTCTTT.